These 17 T cell receptor beta chains were sequenced from one sample in a study of blood T cell repertoires in COVID-19. Clones were read by immunoSEQ multiplex PCR, and TCRdb kept only the in-frame ones, dropping some. Counted here are over 150,000 clones, roughly 84% occurring once; the ten biggest clones make up 9.5% to 13%. Sample: peripheral blood. These TCRs come from a man in his 70s with active or convalescent COVID-19.

This chain links TRBV3-1 (or the pseudogene TRBV3-2) with TRBJ1-6; the match to TRBD1 covers 8 bases. V lost 7 bases, J lost 4 bases, and 6 bases stayed unmatched. Germline V gene lookup returns CDR1 LGHDT and CDR2 YNNKEL (reference sequence). The CDR3 is 15 residues long. Here the CDR3 reads CASTHDRGYNSPLHF. CDR3 nucleotide sequence: TGTGCCAGCACCCATGACAGGGGATATAATTCACCCCTCCACTTT.

The chain couples TRBV9 to TRBJ1-1, with TRBD1 matching over 8 bases. CDR1 is SGDLS, CDR2 YYNGEE, per germline. The V segment lost 0 bases and the J segment 5 bases; nucleotides outside the gene matches: 0. The CDR3 is made up of 13 amino acids. In DNA, the CDR3 is TGTGCCAGCAGCGTAGGACAGGGGACTGAAGCTTTCTTT. Amino acids: CASSVGQGTEAFF.

The rearrangement uses TRBV4-3 and TRBJ2-7, with D unresolved. Germline V gives CDR1 LGHNA, CDR2 YSLEER. V gave up 0 bases and J gave up 4 bases, with 7 bases separating them. The CDR3 consists of 13 residues. CDR3 sequence reads: CASSQDGAYEQYF. Here the CDR3 DNA reads TGCGCCAGCAGCCAAGACGGAGCTTACGAGCAGTACTTC.

The J gene is TRBJ2-5, the V gene TRBV18; 8 bases are shared with TRBD2. Germline CDR1 is KGHSH and CDR2 is LQKENI. The junction had 8 bases not matched to a gene; V was cut back by 3 bases and J by 5 bases. CDR3 size: 15 residues. CDR3 bases: TGTGCCAGCTCACCGGCCGGGACTAGGGTGGAGACCCAGTACTTC. This translates into CASSPAGTRVETQYF.

The rearrangement uses TRBV15 and TRBJ2-7, with TRBD1 identical over 8 bases. Germline CDR1 LNHNV, CDR2 YYDKDF (reference sequence). This CDR3 has 16 residues. J was trimmed by 3 bases and V by 1 base; bases with no gene match: 8. The CDR3 DNA reads as TGTGCCACCAGCAGAGTTGCCAGGGGGCGGAACTACGAGCAGTACTTC. This encodes CATSRVARGRNYEQYF.

The chain links TRBV19 to TRBJ1-2; perhaps TRBD1 as D (6 bases). The CDR3 is made up of 15 amino acids. Germline V gives CDR1 LNHDA, CDR2 SQIVND (reference sequence). V gave up 0 bases and J gave up 4 bases, with 12 bases separating them. The CDR3 DNA reads TGTGCCAGTAGTATAGACTTAGCAGGGGTCTATGGCTACACCTTC. It specifies CASSIDLAGVYGYTF. Together with reference TRBV19 and TRBJ1-2, the CDR3 gives the full variable domain: DGGITQSPKYLFRKEGQNVTLSCEQNLNHDAMYWYRQDPGQGLRLIYYSQIVNDFQKGDIAEGYSVSREKKESFPLTVTSAQKNPTAFYLCASSIDLAGVYGYTFGSGTRLTVV.

The rearrangement links TRBV24-1 to TRBJ2-7; 11 bases agree with TRBD2. Trimming cost V 3 bases and J 4 bases; bases outside gene matches: 7. CDR1 is KGHDR and CDR2 is SFDVKD in the germline V gene. This CDR3 has 16 residues. CDR3 residues: CATSDPLTSGTYEQYF. The DNA of the CDR3 is TGTGCCACCAGTGATCCCCTGACTAGCGGGACGTACGAGCAGTACTTC.

This rearrangement joins TRBV9 to TRBJ1-3, with D uncertain. Trimming removed 10 bases at V and 4 bases at J, with 18 bases between. Germline V gives CDR1 SGDLS, CDR2 YYNGEE. The CDR3 covers 14 residues. The CDR3 here is CASSPAGLGNTIYF. As DNA, the CDR3 is TGTGCCTCTTCCCCCGCGGGGTTGGGAAACACCATATATTTT.

The chain carries TRBV6-5 and TRBJ2-5; the D gene is possibly TRBD2 (5 bases). The germline V gene encodes CDR1 MNHEY and CDR2 SVGAGI. The V end was cut by 5 bases, the J end by 2 bases, with 9 bases between. CDR3 size: 13 residues. CDR3 nucleotides: TGTGCCAGCAGTCGGAGAGGGCAAGAGACCCAGTACTTC. Its protein is CASSRRGQETQYF.

The V gene is TRBV6-6, the J gene TRBJ2-7; D is unclear. The CDR3 is made up of 15 amino acids. The germline V and J ends were trimmed by 0 bases and 3 bases, with 12 bases remaining between them. The germline V gene encodes CDR1 MNHNY and CDR2 SVGAGI (reference sequence). CDR3 residues: CASSYSPSFGYEQYF. For the CDR3, the DNA is TGTGCCAGCAGTTACTCCCCGAGCTTTGGCTACGAGCAGTACTTC.

This clone was recorded only once. This chain connects TRBV18 to TRBJ1-4, with 11 bases lining up with TRBD1. V was pared by 1 base and J by 4 bases, with 5 bases of the junction left unmatched. CDR3 length equals 17 residues. Germline loops: CDR1 KGHSH, CDR2 LQKENI. The CDR3 loop reads CASSPRTGGGLNEKLFF. The DNA of the CDR3 is TGTGCCAGCTCACCACGGACAGGGGGCGGCCTTAATGAAAAACTGTTTTTT.

J is TRBJ2-7 and V is TRBV7-8; TRBD1 matches at 9 bases. The CDR3 spans 15 residues. Germline V gene data show CDR1 as SGHVS and CDR2 as FQNEAQ. The junction had 13 bases not matched to a gene; V was cut back by 5 bases and J by 8 bases. CDR3 nucleotides: TGTGCCAGCAGCGTCGCCCGGGACAGGGTTAGTCAGCAGTACTTC. Translated, it gives CASSVARDRVSQQYF.

The table lists this clone with a count of one. V and J are TRBV5-1 and TRBJ1-2; 7 bases map to TRBD1. Germline CDR1 is SGHRS and CDR2 is YFSETQ. Trimming removed 0 bases from V and 4 bases from J; junction bases left unmatched: 3. The CDR3 spans 14 residues. The CDR3 nucleotides read TGCGCCAGCAGCTTGGTTCAGGGGGTCTATGGCTACACCTTC. As protein: CASSLVQGVYGYTF. Filled out from reference TRBV5-1 and TRBJ1-2, the complete variable domain reads KAGVTQTPRYLIKTRGQQVTLSCSPISGHRSVSWYQQTPGQGLQFLFEYFSETQRNKGNFPGRFSGRQFSNSRSEMNVSTLELGDSALYLCASSLVQGVYGYTFGSGTRLTVV.

The chain is built from TRBV6-2 or TRBV6-3 and TRBJ2-3, with 10 bases fitting TRBD1. The length of the CDR3 is 16 residues. V was clipped by 6 bases and J by 5 bases; unmatched bases: 11. Germline assignment: CDR1 MNHEY and CDR2 SVGEGT. The DNA of the CDR3 is TGTGCCAGCAGCCGGTTCCGGGACAGGGGAAGAGATACGCAGTATTTT. It is translated as CASSRFRDRGRDTQYF.

The genes are TRBV7-2 and TRBJ1-1; 7 bases are a match to TRBD1. The germline gives CDR1 SGHTA, CDR2 FQGNSA. V was clipped by 1 base and J by 0 bases; unmatched bases: 5. The CDR3 contains 16 residues. The CDR3 reads CASSLGGQNMNTEAFF. The CDR3 coding sequence is TGTGCCAGCAGCTTAGGGGGACAGAATATGAACACTGAAGCTTTCTTT.

This rearrangement joins TRBV27 to TRBJ2-1, with a weak D call TRBD1 (6 bases). Trimming took off 2 bases at V and 5 bases at J, with 13 bases between the two ends. CDR3 length equals 15 residues. Looked up from germline, CDR1 is MNHEY and CDR2 is SMNVEV (reference sequence). CDR3 bases: TGTGCCAGCAGTTTAACCAGGGGCGTCCACAATGAGCAGTTCTTC. Protein: CASSLTRGVHNEQFF.

This sequence joins TRBV4-3 and TRBJ2-3, with a weak D call TRBD2 (5 bases). CDR1 is LGHNA, CDR2 YSLEER, per germline. V dropped 4 bases and J dropped 5 bases, with 16 bases sitting between them. This CDR3 contains 15 residues. CDR3 coding DNA: TGCGCCAGCAGCCGCCGGGAAGGTGGGGAAGATACGCAGTATTTT. Translated, it gives CASSRREGGEDTQYF.